This T cell receptor beta chain was captured in a study of Ad26.COV2.S vaccination and SARS-CoV-2 variants. Sample treatment: approximately 18 received Ad26.COV2.S at low or high dose, single or two shots; about 5 received placebo; per-sample allocation not given. Collection of the samples took place on day 63 after the first injection of vaccine or placebo. This clone was detected once. Its antigen remains unknown. The method was immunoSEQ multiplex PCR; TCRdb's version includes in-frame clones alone and lacks a portion of them. The sample lists 350,000 to 450,000 clones, roughly 87% occurring once. CDR3 length equals 13 residues. The germline V gene has CDR1 LNHDA and CDR2 SQIVND (reference sequence). The V end lost 10 bases, the J end lost 3 bases, and 15 bases lay between the germline ends. Notes on the study in general: Relative to placebo recipients, vaccine recipients exhibited elevated spike-specific TCR breadth. The TCR breadth and depth analyses may have understated or missed part of the total T cell responses.

This TCR derives from a person aged 18-60 years who received the Ad26.COV2.S COVID-19 vaccine or a placebo. The chain links TRBV19 to TRBJ1-1, with D hard to call. The starting material was peripheral blood, obtained in a trial of Ad26.COV2.S vaccine versus placebo. The CDR3 DNA is TGTGCCACCTCAGAGGATAGAGACACTGAAGCTTTCTTT. It yields the protein CATSEDRDTEAFF.